The TCR beta chain under discussion was sequenced for a study of Graves' ophthalmopathy and Graves' hyperthyroidism. For the study at large: Untreated patients at initial diagnosis provided peripheral blood.

Germline V gene lookup returns CDR1 MNHEY and CDR2 SVGEGT. This CDR3 contains 11 residues. V lost 6 bases, J lost 9 bases, and 11 bases lay in between. The authors amplified TCR beta CDR3 regions, and they did so from RNA transcripts for repertoire sequencing. Amplification began with first-round RT-PCR using HTBI primers, then second-round multiplex PCR was performed. TCRdb redid the calling of the multiplex PCR reads with MiXCR, one entry per CDR3 protein. The data show some 400,000 distinct CDR3 sequences, with about 17% seen just once and 1.5% to 2% held by the top ten. The clonotype comes from a woman under 30 with Graves' ophthalmopathy. Sequencing was carried out using peripheral blood. V gene TRBV6-2 or TRBV6-3 combines with J gene TRBJ1-1, with D maybe TRBD1 (6 bases). CDR3 DNA: TGTGCCAGCAGAAAGGACAGTCAAGCTTTCTTT. Protein product: CASRKDSQAFF.